The 2 T cell receptor beta chains in this list originate from one sample, sequenced in a study of blood T cell repertoires in COVID-19. TCRdb's table, derived via immunoSEQ multiplex PCR, lists solely in-frame clones and lacks some. The sample has some 200,000 clones, about 90% seen once. Sequencing used PBMCs or T cells enriched from blood (not recorded which). The receptors were gathered from a young woman who had recovered from COVID-19.

In this sample, this clone turned up once. This rearrangement joins TRBV2 to TRBJ1-4; 8 positions match TRBD1. Trimming removed 5 bases from V and 8 bases from J; junction bases left unmatched: 7. The germline CDR1 and CDR2 sequences are SNHLY and FYNNEI. The CDR3 is 14 amino acids. Written as DNA, the CDR3 is TGTGCCAGCAGTCTGGACAGGGAGCAAGAAAAACTGTTTTTT. The encoded protein is CASSLDREQEKLFF.

The rearrangement uses TRBV4-3 and TRBJ2-1; 9 positions match TRBD1. The CDR3 covers 15 residues. J gave up 7 bases and V 1 base, and 5 bases lay outside the gene matches. Germline V gives CDR1 LGHNA, CDR2 YSLEER. The CDR3 region has the DNA TGCGCCAGCAGCCAAGCTGGGACAGGGAAGAATGAGCAGTTCTTC. It specifies CASSQAGTGKNEQFF.